This TCR beta chain is drawn from a study of OX40 agonist ivuxolimab in advanced cancers. Overall study context: Administration of intravenous ivuxolimab to patients occurred every 2 weeks at 0.01 to 10 mg/kg. Hepatocellular carcinoma, melanoma, renal cell or head and neck cancer occurred in dose-escalation patients.

This table comes from immunoSEQ multiplex PCR, and its TCRdb copy is limited to in-frame clones, with some not included. The data hold 70,000 or so clones, with approximately 80% observed a single time. The CDR3 consists of 17 residues. Turning to this clone: Its matching antigen is unknown.

Overall study results and limits: At 0.1 to 3.0 mg/kg and by week 6, clonal expansion occurred in CD4+ and CD8+ blood T cells. Antigen specificity of clonally expanded peripheral T cells was not established.

This specimen was CD4+ or CD8+ T cells sorted from blood, taken in a trial of the OX40 agonist ivuxolimab. The receptor's source is an adult with an advanced solid tumor such as melanoma, head and neck, liver or kidney cancer. V gene TRBV21-1 combines with J gene TRBJ1-1. TRBV21-1 is tagged as a pseudogene. CDR3 DNA: TGTGCCAGCAGCAAAGTCGACAAATTAGCCATGAACACTGAAGCTTTCTTT. This gives the protein CASSKVDKLAMNTEAFF.